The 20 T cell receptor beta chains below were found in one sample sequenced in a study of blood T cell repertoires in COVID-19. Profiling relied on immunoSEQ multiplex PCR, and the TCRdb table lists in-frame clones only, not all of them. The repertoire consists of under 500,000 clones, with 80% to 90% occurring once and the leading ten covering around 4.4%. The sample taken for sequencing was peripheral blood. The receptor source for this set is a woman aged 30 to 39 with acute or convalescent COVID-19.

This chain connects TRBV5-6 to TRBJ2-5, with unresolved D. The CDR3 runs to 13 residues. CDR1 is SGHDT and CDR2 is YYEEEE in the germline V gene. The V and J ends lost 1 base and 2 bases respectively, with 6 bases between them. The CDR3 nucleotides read TGTGCCAGCAGCTTGACGGTTCAAGAGACCCAGTACTTC. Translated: CASSLTVQETQYF.

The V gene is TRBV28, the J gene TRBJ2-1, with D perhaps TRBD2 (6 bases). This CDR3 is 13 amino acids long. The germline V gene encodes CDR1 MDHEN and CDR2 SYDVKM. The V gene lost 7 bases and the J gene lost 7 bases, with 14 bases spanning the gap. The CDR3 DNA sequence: TGTGCCAGCACCCCGGGGGTGTCGAATGAGCAGTTCTTC. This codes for CASTPGVSNEQFF.

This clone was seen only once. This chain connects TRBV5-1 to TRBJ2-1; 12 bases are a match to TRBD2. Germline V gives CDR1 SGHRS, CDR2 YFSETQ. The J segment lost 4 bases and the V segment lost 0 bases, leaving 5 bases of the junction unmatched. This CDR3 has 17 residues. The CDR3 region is CASSLGTSGGYYNEQFF. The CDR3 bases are TGCGCCAGCAGCTTGGGCACTAGCGGGGGGTATTACAATGAGCAGTTCTTC.

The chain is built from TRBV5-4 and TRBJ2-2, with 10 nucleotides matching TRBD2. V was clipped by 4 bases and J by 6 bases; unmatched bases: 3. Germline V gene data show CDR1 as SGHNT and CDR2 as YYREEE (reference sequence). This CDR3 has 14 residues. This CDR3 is CASSPSGGAGELFF. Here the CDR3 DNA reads TGTGCCAGCAGCCCAAGCGGGGGGGCCGGGGAGCTGTTTTTT.

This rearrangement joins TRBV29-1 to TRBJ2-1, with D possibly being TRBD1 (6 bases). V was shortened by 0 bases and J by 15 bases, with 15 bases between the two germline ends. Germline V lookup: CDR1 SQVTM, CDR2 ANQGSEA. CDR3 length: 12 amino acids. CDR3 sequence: CSVEDLVQGLFF. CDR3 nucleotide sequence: TGCAGCGTTGAAGATCTGGTACAGGGTCTGTTCTTC.

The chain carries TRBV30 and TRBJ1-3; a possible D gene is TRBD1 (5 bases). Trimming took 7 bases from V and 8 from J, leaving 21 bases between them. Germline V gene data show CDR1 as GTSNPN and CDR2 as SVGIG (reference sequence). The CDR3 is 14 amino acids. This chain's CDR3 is CAYQGGAVVDTIYF. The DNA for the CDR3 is TGTGCCTACCAAGGTGGGGCGGTGGTGGACACCATATATTTT.

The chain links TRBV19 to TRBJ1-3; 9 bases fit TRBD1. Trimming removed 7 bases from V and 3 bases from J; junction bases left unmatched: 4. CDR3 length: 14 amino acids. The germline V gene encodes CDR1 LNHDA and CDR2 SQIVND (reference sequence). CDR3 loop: CASTGTGLGNTIYF. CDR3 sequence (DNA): TGTGCCAGTACTGGGACAGGGCTTGGAAACACCATATATTTT.

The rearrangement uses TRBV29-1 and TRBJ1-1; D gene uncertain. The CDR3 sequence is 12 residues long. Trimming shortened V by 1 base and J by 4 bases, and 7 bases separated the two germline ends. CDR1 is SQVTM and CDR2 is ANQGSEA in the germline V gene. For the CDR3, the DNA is TGCAGCGTTGAAGTTAGTAGCACTGAAGCTTTCTTT. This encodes CSVEVSSTEAFF.

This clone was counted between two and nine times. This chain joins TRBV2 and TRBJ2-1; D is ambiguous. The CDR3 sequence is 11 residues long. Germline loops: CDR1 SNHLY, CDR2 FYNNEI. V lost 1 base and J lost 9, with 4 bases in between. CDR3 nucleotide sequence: TGTGCCAGCAGTGAAGTTCTTGAGCAGTTCTTC. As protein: CASSEVLEQFF.

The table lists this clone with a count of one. CDR3 DNA: TGTGCCAGCAGGCCGACAGGGGGCGGTTATGGCTACACCTTC. As protein: CASRPTGGGYGYTF. The chain links TRBV28 to TRBJ1-2; 10 nucleotides match TRBD1. The CDR3 extends over 14 amino acids. J was trimmed by 5 bases and V by 6 bases; bases with no gene match: 6. The V gene's germline CDR1 is MDHEN and CDR2 SYDVKM.

CDR3 residues: CASSSTTGRYNSPLHF. CDR3 sequence (DNA): TGTGCCAGCAGTTCCACGACAGGTCGCTATAATTCACCCCTCCACTTT. The chain uses TRBV28 and TRBJ1-6; possible D gene TRBD1, 6 bases. The CDR3 extends over 16 amino acids. Germline CDR1 reads MDHEN; CDR2 reads SYDVKM. Between the trimmed V and J ends, which lost 4 bases and 3 bases, there was a span of 13 bases.

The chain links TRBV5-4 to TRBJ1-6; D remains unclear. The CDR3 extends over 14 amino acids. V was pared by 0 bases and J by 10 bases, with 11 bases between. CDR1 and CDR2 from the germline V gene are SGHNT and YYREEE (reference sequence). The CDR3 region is CASSLAGFQSPLHF. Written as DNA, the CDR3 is TGTGCCAGCAGCTTGGCCGGGTTCCAATCACCCCTCCACTTT.

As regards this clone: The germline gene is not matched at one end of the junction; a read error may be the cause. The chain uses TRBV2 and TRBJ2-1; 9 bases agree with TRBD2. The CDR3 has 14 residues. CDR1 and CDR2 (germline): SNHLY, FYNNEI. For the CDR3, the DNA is TGTGCCAGCAGTGAAGGAGAACCTGTAGCGGGGGATATCTTC. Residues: CASSEGEPVAGDIF.

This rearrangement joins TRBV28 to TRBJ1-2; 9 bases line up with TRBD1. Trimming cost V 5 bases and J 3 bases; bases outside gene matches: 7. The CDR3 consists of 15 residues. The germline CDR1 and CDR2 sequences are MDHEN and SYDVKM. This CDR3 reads CASSLGDRVYYGYTF. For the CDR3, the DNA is TGTGCCAGCAGTCTTGGGGACAGGGTTTACTATGGCTACACCTTC.

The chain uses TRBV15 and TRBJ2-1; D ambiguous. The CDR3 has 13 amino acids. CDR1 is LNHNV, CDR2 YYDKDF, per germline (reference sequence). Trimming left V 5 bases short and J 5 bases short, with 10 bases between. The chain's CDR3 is CATSRIQNNEQFF. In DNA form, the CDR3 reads TGTGCCACCAGCCGAATACAGAACAATGAGCAGTTCTTC.

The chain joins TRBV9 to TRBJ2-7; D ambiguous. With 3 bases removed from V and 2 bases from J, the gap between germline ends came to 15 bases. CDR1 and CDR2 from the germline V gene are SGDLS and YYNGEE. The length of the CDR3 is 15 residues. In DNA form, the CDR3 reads TGTGCCAGCAGCGGAACAGCCTACGATCCCTACGAGCAGTACTTC. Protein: CASSGTAYDPYEQYF.

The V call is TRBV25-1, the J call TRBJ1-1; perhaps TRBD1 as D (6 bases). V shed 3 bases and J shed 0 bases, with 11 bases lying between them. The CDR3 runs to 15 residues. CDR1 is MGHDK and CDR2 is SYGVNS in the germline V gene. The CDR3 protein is CASSEGASMNTEAFF. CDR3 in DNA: TGTGCCAGCAGTGAGGGGGCGAGTATGAACACTGAAGCTTTCTTT.

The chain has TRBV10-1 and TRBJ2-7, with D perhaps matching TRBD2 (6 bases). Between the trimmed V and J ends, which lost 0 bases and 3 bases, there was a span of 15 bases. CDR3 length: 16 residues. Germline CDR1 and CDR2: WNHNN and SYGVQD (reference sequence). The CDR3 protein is CASSESRGLDFYEQYF. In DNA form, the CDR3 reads TGCGCCAGCAGTGAGTCGCGGGGATTGGACTTCTACGAGCAGTACTTC.

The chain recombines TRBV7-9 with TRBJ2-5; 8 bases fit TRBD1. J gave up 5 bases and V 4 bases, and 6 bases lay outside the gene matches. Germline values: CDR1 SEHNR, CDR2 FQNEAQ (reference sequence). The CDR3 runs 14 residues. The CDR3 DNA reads TGTGCCAGCAGCTACCCAGGGGGCGGTGAGACCCAGTACTTC. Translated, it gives CASSYPGGGETQYF.

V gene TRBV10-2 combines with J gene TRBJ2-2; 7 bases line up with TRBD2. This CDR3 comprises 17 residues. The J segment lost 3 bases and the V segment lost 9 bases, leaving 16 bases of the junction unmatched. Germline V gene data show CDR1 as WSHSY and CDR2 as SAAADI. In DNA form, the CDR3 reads TGCGCCAGTGGTCCGGGGGGTTTTAGCGGATACACCGGGGAGCTGTTTTTT. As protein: CASGPGGFSGYTGELFF.